This T cell receptor (beta chain) emerged from a study of OX40 agonist ivuxolimab in advanced cancers. The CDR3 extends over 12 amino acids. In germline, CDR1 is SEHNR, CDR2 FQNEAQ (reference sequence). The V end lost 4 bases, the J end lost 8 bases, and 9 bases lay between the germline ends. Clones were read by immunoSEQ multiplex PCR, and TCRdb kept only the in-frame ones, dropping some. The table includes some 80,000 clones, approximately 93% detected once. The chain couples TRBV7-9 to TRBJ1-5; no reliable D call. This clonotype was sampled from an adult with an advanced solid tumor such as melanoma, head and neck, liver or kidney cancer. The source was CD4+ or CD8+ T cells sorted from blood, collected in a trial of the OX40 agonist ivuxolimab. In DNA form, the CDR3 reads TGTGCCAGCAGCTCCGACTCAGAGCCCCAGCATTTT. Translation: CASSSDSEPQHF.